These 25 T cell receptor beta chains came from one sample sequenced in a study of regulatory T cells in long-lasting Graves disease. Time point specified: persistent/refractory GD, antithyroid drugs over 5 years with positive TRAb. Isolated PBMC RNA provided the starting material for the TCR library. Building of the TCR beta libraries involved iRepertoire HTBI primers and Arm-PCR of CDR3 regions. TCRdb itself ran the multiplex PCR reads through MiXCR, one entry per CDR3 protein. The sample consists of approximately 690,000 distinct CDR3 sequences, about 30% of them appearing once. Sequenced here: peripheral blood mononuclear cells (PBMCs), sampled when the disease was refractory, from a patient treated with antithyroid drugs. The receptors shown here come from a female donor with Graves disease.

This clonotype came up many times. The chain employs TRBV2 and TRBJ1-1, with 8 bases aligning to TRBD1. Germline V CDR1 and CDR2: SNHLY, FYNNEI. The CDR3 spans 14 residues. The J segment lost 0 bases and the V segment lost 8 bases, leaving 5 bases of the junction unmatched. CDR3 bases: TGTGCCAGCGTGGACAGGGATTTGAACACTGAAGCTTTCTTT. This encodes CASVDRDLNTEAFF. The variable domain in full, completed from reference TRBV2 and TRBJ1-1, reads EPEVTQTPSHQVTQMGQEVILRCVPISNHLYFYWYRQILGQKVEFLVSFYNNEISEKSEIFDDQFSVERPDGSNFTLKIRSTKLEDSAMYFCASVDRDLNTEAFFGQGTRLTVV.

This clonotype was observed a few times. The V gene is TRBV25-1, the J gene TRBJ1-1, with D maybe TRBD1 (5 bases). The CDR3 is made up of 14 amino acids. The V end lost 6 bases, the J end lost 4 bases, and 15 bases lay between the germline ends. CDR1 and CDR2 (germline): MGHDK, SYGVNS. The CDR3 loop reads CASRRGEGTTEAFF. CDR3 in DNA: TGTGCCAGCAGGAGAGGGGAGGGAACCACTGAAGCTTTCTTT.

The table lists this clonotype with many counts. The chain employs TRBV20-1 and TRBJ1-1, with D maybe TRBD1 (5 bases). From germline, CDR1 is DFQATT and CDR2 SNEGSKA (reference sequence). The CDR3 is made up of 15 amino acids. The V gene lost 6 bases and the J gene lost 0 bases, with 17 bases spanning the gap. Here the CDR3 reads CSAEAGRLMNTEAFF. DNA for the CDR3: TGCAGTGCGGAGGCGGGACGCCTCATGAACACTGAAGCTTTCTTT.

The gene calls are TRBV3-1 and TRBJ1-2; D possibly corresponds to TRBD1 (5 bases). The germline V and J ends were trimmed by 4 bases and 7 bases, with 19 bases remaining between them. The CDR3 length is 15 residues. The germline gives CDR1 LGHDT, CDR2 YNNKEL (reference sequence). The chain's CDR3 is CASSPTGGEVSGYTF. The CDR3 DNA reads TGTGCCAGCAGCCCTACGGGAGGGGAAGTTTCTGGCTACACCTTC.

In its sample, this clonotype was seen once. This chain connects TRBV28 to TRBJ2-7; D gene uncertain. Germline V gene data show CDR1 as MDHEN and CDR2 as SYDVKM. Between the trimmed V and J ends, which lost 4 bases and 0 bases, there was a span of 16 bases. CDR3 length: 16 residues. The CDR3 bases are TGTGCCAGCAGTTCTACTCCGAGCTACGCCTCCTACGAGCAGTACTTC. Its protein product is CASSSTPSYASYEQYF.

The genes are TRBV7-6 and TRBJ2-1; a possible D gene is TRBD1 (6 bases). The CDR3 runs 15 residues. Germline CDR1 reads SGHVS; CDR2 reads FNYEAQ. V lost 4 bases to trimming and J lost 3 bases, with 13 bases between them. CDR3 nucleotides: TGTGCCAGCAGCTCAGGCACAGGGCACTACAATGAGCAGTTCTTC. Amino acids: CASSSGTGHYNEQFF. Complete variable domain (other parts from reference TRBV7-6 and TRBJ2-1): GAGVSQSPRYKVTKRGQDVALRCDPISGHVSLYWYRQALGQGPEFLTYFNYEAQQDKSGLPNDRFSAERPEGSISTLTIQRTEQRDSAMYRCASSSGTGHYNEQFFGPGTRLTVL.

This clonotype was counted at least ten times. The chain combines TRBV28 with TRBJ1-1; D call uncertain. The V gene lost 3 bases and the J gene lost 1 base, with 9 bases spanning the gap. Germline CDR1 is MDHEN and CDR2 is SYDVKM. CDR3 length: 14 residues. This CDR3 is CASSFRTPNTEAFF. Here the CDR3 DNA reads TGTGCCAGCAGTTTTCGCACCCCGAACACTGAAGCTTTCTTT.

The rearrangement joins TRBV9 to TRBJ1-1; possible D gene TRBD1, 5 bases. V lost 2 bases to trimming and J lost 3 bases, with 8 bases between them. Germline-derived CDR1 and CDR2 are SGDLS and YYNGEE. This CDR3 is built from 13 residues. The CDR3 region is CASSVWGDTEAFF. The DNA of the CDR3 is TGTGCCAGCAGCGTCTGGGGGGACACTGAAGCTTTCTTT.

This clonotype has ten or more counts. The chain couples TRBV7-3 to TRBJ2-7; 10 bases map to TRBD1. J was trimmed by 4 bases and V by 5 bases; bases with no gene match: 2. CDR3 length equals 13 residues. CDR1 SGHTA and CDR2 FQGTGA come from the germline V gene. CDR3 DNA: TGTGCCAGCAGCCGGGACAGGGGTTACGAGCAGTACTTC. Encoded protein: CASSRDRGYEQYF.

This clonotype was observed a handful of times. The CDR3 DNA reads TGCAGTGCTAGTGTGGGGGGGAGAGCTAACTATGGCTACACCTTC. Protein sequence: CSASVGGRANYGYTF. The V gene is TRBV20-1, the J gene TRBJ1-2; possibly TRBD1 for D (5 bases). The CDR3 is 15 amino acids. Germline V lookup: CDR1 DFQATT, CDR2 SNEGSKA (reference sequence). V shed 3 bases and J shed 0 bases, with 14 bases lying between them.

CDR3 protein: CSASDGKPGLGNQPQHF. The CDR3 DNA is TGCAGTGCTAGCGATGGGAAGCCGGGCCTAGGCAATCAGCCCCAGCATTTT. V is TRBV20-1 and J is TRBJ1-5; no clear D gene. V lost 3 bases and J 2 bases, leaving 20 bases between the germline ends. The CDR3 runs 17 residues. CDR1 and CDR2 from the germline V gene are DFQATT and SNEGSKA (reference sequence).

The V call is TRBV7-9, the J call TRBJ2-7; D may be TRBD2 (6 bases). In germline, CDR1 is SEHNR, CDR2 FQNEAQ (reference sequence). V was shortened by 2 bases and J by 9 bases, with 14 bases between the two germline ends. This CDR3 spans 13 amino acids. The CDR3 protein is CASSLSSLGGQYF. The CDR3 region has the DNA TGTGCCAGCAGCTTAAGCAGTTTGGGAGGGCAGTACTTC.

The chain links TRBV14 to TRBJ2-7; D is possibly TRBD1 (6 bases). The V and J ends lost 1 base and 2 bases respectively, with 15 bases between them. The CDR3 spans 16 residues. The germline CDR1 and CDR2 sequences are SGHDN and FVKESK. CDR3 nucleotides: TGTGCCAGCAGCCAAGGGTGGGGGCTACCACCCTACGAGCAGTACTTC. Encoded protein: CASSQGWGLPPYEQYF.

Ten or more counts support this clonotype. The chain carries TRBV2 and TRBJ1-5, with D hard to call. This CDR3 region has 14 residues. Germline CDR1 and CDR2: SNHLY and FYNNEI. The V gene lost 1 base and the J gene lost 3 bases, with 7 bases spanning the gap. The CDR3 DNA follows: TGTGCCAGCAGTGAAGGGCAGACCAATCAGCCCCAGCATTTT. This encodes CASSEGQTNQPQHF.

With regard to this clonotype: A far larger clone is a single base away, which makes a read error likely. This chain connects TRBV6-2 or TRBV6-3 to TRBJ1-1; D may be TRBD1 (6 bases). Looked up from germline, CDR1 is MNHEY and CDR2 is SVGEGT. This CDR3 region has 14 residues. V lost 8 bases to trimming and J lost 4 bases, with 17 bases between them. In DNA, the CDR3 is TGTGCCAGCCGTATCAGGGGAGGAGGCACTGAAGCTTTCTTT. Protein product: CASRIRGGGTEAFF.

This clonotype was picked up many times. This sequence joins TRBV9 and TRBJ1-2; weak D call: TRBD1 (6 bases). The CDR3 has 13 amino acids. Germline loops: CDR1 SGDLS, CDR2 YYNGEE. Trimming removed 1 base at V and 4 bases at J, with 8 bases between. CDR3 protein: CASSVTGLYGYTF. For the CDR3, the DNA is TGTGCCAGCAGCGTAACAGGGCTCTATGGCTACACCTTC.

The chain employs TRBV20-1 and TRBJ2-7, with 8 bases fitting TRBD2. Germline V CDR1 and CDR2: DFQATT, SNEGSKA (reference sequence). The J segment lost 1 base and the V segment lost 3 bases, leaving 8 bases of the junction unmatched. This CDR3 has 15 residues. CDR3 amino acids: CSARSGRGGSYEQYF. As DNA, the CDR3 is TGCAGTGCTAGGAGCGGGAGAGGGGGATCCTACGAGCAGTACTTC.

In regard to this clonotype: Sequence at one end of the junction differs from germline and may be a read error. The chain is built from TRBV2 and TRBJ2-7, with D maybe TRBD2 (5 bases). CDR3 length: 16 amino acids. Germline loops: CDR1 SNHLY, CDR2 FYNNEI. The chain's CDR3 is CASSQVGGQTSYKQYF. CDR3 DNA sequence: TGCGCCAGCAGCCAAGTTGGCGGGCAGACTTCTTACAAGCAGTACTTC.

The chain carries TRBV2 and TRBJ1-1; D remains ambiguous. Per the germline V gene, CDR1 is SNHLY and CDR2 is FYNNEI. V lost 6 bases, J lost 4 bases, and 18 bases lay in between. The CDR3 sequence is 15 residues long. CDR3 amino acids: CASRTLGPAGTEAFF. Here the CDR3 DNA reads TGTGCCAGCAGGACCTTGGGTCCTGCGGGCACTGAAGCTTTCTTT. Together with reference TRBV2 and TRBJ1-1, the CDR3 gives the full variable domain: EPEVTQTPSHQVTQMGQEVILRCVPISNHLYFYWYRQILGQKVEFLVSFYNNEISEKSEIFDDQFSVERPDGSNFTLKIRSTKLEDSAMYFCASRTLGPAGTEAFFGQGTRLTVV.

The chain recombines TRBV12-3 or TRBV12-4 with TRBJ1-3; the match to TRBD1 covers 10 bases. The CDR3 has 15 residues. V shed 1 base, J shed 5 bases, and the junction held 2 bases outside the gene matches. CDR3 region: CASSLGDRGRNTIYF. CDR3 nucleotides: TGTGCCAGCAGTTTAGGGGACAGGGGAAGAAACACCATATATTTT.

The rearrangement uses TRBV19 and TRBJ1-2; 8 bases agree with TRBD1. The CDR3 loop spans 14 amino acids. The V gene end was trimmed by 4 bases and the J gene end by 4 bases; junction bases not matched to a gene: 5. Germline V lookup: CDR1 LNHDA, CDR2 SQIVND (reference sequence). CDR3 DNA: TGTGCCAGTAGTACGAAGACAGGGGTCTATGGCTACACCTTC. This gives the protein CASSTKTGVYGYTF. Drawing the rest from reference TRBV19 and TRBJ1-2, the complete variable domain is DGGITQSPKYLFRKEGQNVTLSCEQNLNHDAMYWYRQDPGQGLRLIYYSQIVNDFQKGDIAEGYSVSREKKESFPLTVTSAQKNPTAFYLCASSTKTGVYGYTFGSGTRLTVV.

This clonotype was observed a handful of times. The chain links TRBV7-6 to TRBJ1-1; D remains ambiguous. Looked up from germline, CDR1 is SGHVS and CDR2 is FNYEAQ. V was cut by 1 base and J by 1 base, with 10 bases left in between. The CDR3 totals 15 residues. The CDR3 loop reads CASSLGVEANTEAFF. The CDR3 nucleotides are TGTGCCAGCAGCTTAGGTGTAGAAGCGAACACTGAAGCTTTCTTT. Full variable domain (rest looked up from reference TRBV7-6 and TRBJ1-1): GAGVSQSPRYKVTKRGQDVALRCDPISGHVSLYWYRQALGQGPEFLTYFNYEAQQDKSGLPNDRFSAERPEGSISTLTIQRTEQRDSAMYRCASSLGVEANTEAFFGQGTRLTVV.

This clonotype was recorded only once. This chain uses TRBV5-6 with TRBJ2-2; no definite D call. The CDR3 runs to 15 residues. Germline V lookup: CDR1 SGHDT, CDR2 YYEEEE. Trimming pared 3 bases from V and 3 bases from J, leaving 12 bases between. The CDR3 nucleotides read TGTGCCAGCAGCTCGGAACTCTGGGACACCGGGGAGCTGTTTTTT. Translation: CASSSELWDTGELFF.

This clonotype was counted at least ten times. The chain employs TRBV15 and TRBJ1-2; D might be TRBD1 (6 bases). The germline V gene has CDR1 LNHNV and CDR2 YYDKDF (reference sequence). V was clipped by 2 bases and J by 3 bases, with 22 bases between them. The CDR3 extends over 18 amino acids. CDR3 sequence: CATSRPGDFGTTDYGYTF. The CDR3 DNA is TGTGCCACCAGCAGACCTGGGGACTTCGGGACAACAGACTATGGCTACACCTTC.

This clonotype was detected only a few times. The chain combines TRBV27 with TRBJ2-7; the match to TRBD2 covers 8 bases. From germline, CDR1 is MNHEY and CDR2 SMNVEV (reference sequence). The CDR3 has 14 amino acids. J was trimmed by 3 bases and V by 3 bases; bases with no gene match: 4. As DNA, the CDR3 is TGTGCCAGCAGTTTTTTAGGGACTAGCTACGAGCAGTACTTC. Translating it yields CASSFLGTSYEQYF.